This TCR beta chain is drawn from a study of radiation and T cells in renal cell carcinoma. Study-level points and caveats: From baseline, blood top tumor clonotypes peaked at 2 weeks post-radiation.

Data came from immunoSEQ multiplex PCR; TCRdb stores just in-frame clones and leaves some out. The sample gives about 130,000 clones, approximately 91% of which show up once; more than 10% is in the top ten. Comments on this clone: The antigen is undetermined.

The CDR3 is 14 residues long. Germline CDR1 and CDR2: SGHTA and FQGTGA. V was clipped by 3 bases and J by 2 bases, with 10 bases between them. Noted time point: baseline pretreatment blood. Treatment specified: 15 Gy SBRT to primary tumor, nephrectomy 4 weeks later. V usage is TRBV7-3 and J usage is TRBJ2-5, with D perhaps matching TRBD2 (6 bases). This specimen was blood, taken from a patient whose treatment included radiotherapy and nephrectomy. The source is a woman aged 50 to 60 with renal cell carcinoma. In DNA form, the CDR3 reads TGTGCCAGCAGCTTCGGGGGTCGGCAAGAGACCCAGTACTTC. Residues: CASSFGGRQETQYF.